The subject of this entry is one TCR beta chain. Its specificity is not known. This sample is part of a study of OX40 agonist ivuxolimab in advanced cancers. Across the whole study: One patient with hepatocellular carcinoma and two with cutaneous melanoma, three in all, had partial responses. Study outcomes and limitations: Patients who responded partially at 0.1-3.0 mg/kg showed clonal expansion ranking among the lowest. At doses 0.1 to 3.0 mg/kg, CD4+ and CD8+ clones expanded. Nonresponders included some who also had low normalized T-cell clonal expansion.

This CDR3 comprises 15 residues. CDR1 and CDR2 (germline): SGHKS, YYEKEE (reference sequence). V gave up 1 base and J gave up 5 bases, with 16 bases separating them. The protocol was immunoSEQ multiplex PCR, while the TCRdb copy is restricted to in-frame clones and leaves out a portion. The sample yields 45,000 to 55,000 clones, under 90% seen once. This TCR was recovered from an adult with an advanced solid tumor such as melanoma, head and neck, liver or kidney cancer. The material was CD4+ or CD8+ T cells sorted from blood, obtained in a trial of the OX40 agonist ivuxolimab. The gene calls are TRBV5-5 and TRBJ2-7; the D gene could be TRBD1 or TRBD2 (5 bases each). In DNA, the CDR3 is TGTGCCAGCAGCTTGTCGCCGATGGGACCGAACGAGCAGTACTTC. Encoded protein: CASSLSPMGPNEQYF.